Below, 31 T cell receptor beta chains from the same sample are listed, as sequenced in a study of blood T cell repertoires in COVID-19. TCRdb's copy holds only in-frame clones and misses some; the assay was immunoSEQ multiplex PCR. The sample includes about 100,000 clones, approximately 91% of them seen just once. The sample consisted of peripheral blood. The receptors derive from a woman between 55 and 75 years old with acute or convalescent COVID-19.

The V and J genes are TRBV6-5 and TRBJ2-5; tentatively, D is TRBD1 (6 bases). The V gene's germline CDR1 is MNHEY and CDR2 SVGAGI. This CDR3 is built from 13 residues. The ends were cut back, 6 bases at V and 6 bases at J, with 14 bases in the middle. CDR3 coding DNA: TGTGCCAGCAGCTCCTGGGGGACAAAGACCCAGTACTTC. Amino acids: CASSSWGTKTQYF.

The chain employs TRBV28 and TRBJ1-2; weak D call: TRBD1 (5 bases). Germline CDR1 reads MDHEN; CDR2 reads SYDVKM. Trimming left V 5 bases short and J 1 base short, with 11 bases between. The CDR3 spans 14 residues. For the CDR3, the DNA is TGTGCCAGCAGTACATTGACAGTTAACTATGGCTACACCTTC. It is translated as CASSTLTVNYGYTF.

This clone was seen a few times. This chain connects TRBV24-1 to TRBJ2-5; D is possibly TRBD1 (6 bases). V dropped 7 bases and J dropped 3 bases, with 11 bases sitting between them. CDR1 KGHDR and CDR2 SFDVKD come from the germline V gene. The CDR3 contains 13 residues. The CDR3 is CATSRQAEETQYF. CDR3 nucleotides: TGTGCCACCAGCAGACAGGCCGAAGAGACCCAGTACTTC.

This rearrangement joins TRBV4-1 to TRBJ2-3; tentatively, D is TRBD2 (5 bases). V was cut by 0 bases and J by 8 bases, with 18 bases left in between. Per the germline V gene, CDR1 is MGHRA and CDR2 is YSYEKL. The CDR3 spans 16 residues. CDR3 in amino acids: CASSQDVGFSGVTQYF. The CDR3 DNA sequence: TGCGCCAGCAGCCAAGATGTGGGATTCAGCGGTGTTACGCAGTATTTT.

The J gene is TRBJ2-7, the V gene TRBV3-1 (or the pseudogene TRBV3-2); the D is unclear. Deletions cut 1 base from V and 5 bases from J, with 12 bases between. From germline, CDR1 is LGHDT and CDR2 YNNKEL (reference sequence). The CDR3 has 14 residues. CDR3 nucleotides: TGTGCCAGCAGCCAAGGGTTAAGACGGGACGAGCAGTACGTC. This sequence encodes CASSQGLRRDEQYV.

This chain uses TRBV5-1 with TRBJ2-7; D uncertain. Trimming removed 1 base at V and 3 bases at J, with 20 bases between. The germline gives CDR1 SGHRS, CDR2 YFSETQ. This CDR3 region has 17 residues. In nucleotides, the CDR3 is TGCGCCAGCAGCTTGCTGTCCAGTATCGGCGGCGGCTACGAGCAGTACTTC. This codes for CASSLLSSIGGGYEQYF.

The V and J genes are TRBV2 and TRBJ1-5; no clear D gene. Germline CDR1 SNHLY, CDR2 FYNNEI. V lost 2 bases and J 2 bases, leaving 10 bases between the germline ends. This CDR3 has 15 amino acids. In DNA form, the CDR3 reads TGTGCCAGCAGTGAATCGAGCACGGGCAATCAGCCCCAGCATTTT. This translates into CASSESSTGNQPQHF.

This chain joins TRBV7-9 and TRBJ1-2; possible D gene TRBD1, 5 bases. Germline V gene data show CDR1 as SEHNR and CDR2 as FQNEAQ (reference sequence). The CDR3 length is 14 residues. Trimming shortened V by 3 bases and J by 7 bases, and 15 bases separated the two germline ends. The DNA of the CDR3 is TGTGCCAGCAGCTTTAGCGGGACTCGGCGTGGCTACACCTTC. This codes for CASSFSGTRRGYTF.

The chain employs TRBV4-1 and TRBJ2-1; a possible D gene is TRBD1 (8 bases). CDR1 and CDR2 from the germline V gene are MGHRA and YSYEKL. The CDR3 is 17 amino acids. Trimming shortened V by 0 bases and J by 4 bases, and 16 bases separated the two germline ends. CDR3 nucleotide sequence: TGCGCCAGCAGCCAAGATGGACAGGGACTACCTTACAATGAGCAGTTCTTC. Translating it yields CASSQDGQGLPYNEQFF.

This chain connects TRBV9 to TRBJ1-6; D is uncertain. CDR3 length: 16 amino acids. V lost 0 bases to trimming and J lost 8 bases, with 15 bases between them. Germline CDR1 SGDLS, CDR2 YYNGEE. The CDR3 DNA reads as TGTGCCAGCAGCGTAGCTTTGGTCCCCCCGGATTCACCCCTCCACTTT. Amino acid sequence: CASSVALVPPDSPLHF.

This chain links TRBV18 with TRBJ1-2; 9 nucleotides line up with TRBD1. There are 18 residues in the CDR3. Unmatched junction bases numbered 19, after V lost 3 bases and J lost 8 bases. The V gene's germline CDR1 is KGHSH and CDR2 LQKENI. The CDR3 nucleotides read TGTGCCAGCTCACCTATGCAGTCGGGACAGGGAAGTTCGGGCGGCTACACCTTC. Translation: CASSPMQSGQGSSGGYTF.

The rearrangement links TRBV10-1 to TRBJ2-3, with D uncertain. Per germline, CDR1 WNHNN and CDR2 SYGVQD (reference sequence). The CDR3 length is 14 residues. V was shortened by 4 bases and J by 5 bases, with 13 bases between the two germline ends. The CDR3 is CASSGHSTIDTQYF. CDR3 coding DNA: TGCGCCAGCAGTGGACACAGTACCATAGATACGCAGTATTTT.

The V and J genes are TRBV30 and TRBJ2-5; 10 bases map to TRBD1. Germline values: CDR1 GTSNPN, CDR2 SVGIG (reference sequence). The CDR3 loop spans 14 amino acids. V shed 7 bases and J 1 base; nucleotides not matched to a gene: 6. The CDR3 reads CASARTGGQETQYF. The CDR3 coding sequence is TGTGCCTCTGCAAGGACAGGGGGCCAAGAGACCCAGTACTTC.

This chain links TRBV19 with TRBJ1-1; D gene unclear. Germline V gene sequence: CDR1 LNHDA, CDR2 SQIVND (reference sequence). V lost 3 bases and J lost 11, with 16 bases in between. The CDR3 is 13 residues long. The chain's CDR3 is CASSILEGGEAFF. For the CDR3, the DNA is TGTGCCAGTAGTATCCTAGAGGGAGGTGAGGCTTTCTTT. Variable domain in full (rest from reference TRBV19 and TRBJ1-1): DGGITQSPKYLFRKEGQNVTLSCEQNLNHDAMYWYRQDPGQGLRLIYYSQIVNDFQKGDIAEGYSVSREKKESFPLTVTSAQKNPTAFYLCASSILEGGEAFFGQGTRLTVV.

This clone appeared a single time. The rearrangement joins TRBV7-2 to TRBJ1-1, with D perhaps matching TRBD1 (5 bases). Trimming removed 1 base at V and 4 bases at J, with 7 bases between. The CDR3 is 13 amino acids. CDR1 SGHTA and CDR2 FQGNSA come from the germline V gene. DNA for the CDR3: TGTGCCAGCAGCTTAGACAGGCTCACTGAAGCTTTCTTT. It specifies CASSLDRLTEAFF.

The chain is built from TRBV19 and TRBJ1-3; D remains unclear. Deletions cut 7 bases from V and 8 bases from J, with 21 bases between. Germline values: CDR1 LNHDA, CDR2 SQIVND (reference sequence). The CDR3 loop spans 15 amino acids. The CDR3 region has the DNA TGTGCCAGTACCTCCCCCGCGCGTCCCGGAGACACCATATATTTT. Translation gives CASTSPARPGDTIYF.

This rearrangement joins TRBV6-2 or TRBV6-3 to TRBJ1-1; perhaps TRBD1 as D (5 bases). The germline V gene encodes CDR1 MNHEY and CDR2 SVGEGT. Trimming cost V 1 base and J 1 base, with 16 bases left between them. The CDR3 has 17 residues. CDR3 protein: CASSYYTGGIGNTEAFF. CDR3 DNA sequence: TGTGCCAGCAGTTACTACACCGGGGGGATTGGGAACACTGAAGCTTTCTTT.

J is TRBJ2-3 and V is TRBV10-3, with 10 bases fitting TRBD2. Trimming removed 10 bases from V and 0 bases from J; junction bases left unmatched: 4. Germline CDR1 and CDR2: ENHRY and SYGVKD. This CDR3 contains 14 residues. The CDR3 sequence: CATLAGVSTDTQYF. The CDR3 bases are TGTGCCACCCTAGCGGGAGTTAGCACAGATACGCAGTATTTT.

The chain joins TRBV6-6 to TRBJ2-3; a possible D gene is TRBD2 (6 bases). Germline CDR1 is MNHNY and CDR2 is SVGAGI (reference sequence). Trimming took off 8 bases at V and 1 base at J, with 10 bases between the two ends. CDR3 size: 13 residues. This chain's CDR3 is CASGGRGTDTQYF. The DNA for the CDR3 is TGTGCCAGCGGGGGGAGAGGCACAGATACGCAGTATTTT.

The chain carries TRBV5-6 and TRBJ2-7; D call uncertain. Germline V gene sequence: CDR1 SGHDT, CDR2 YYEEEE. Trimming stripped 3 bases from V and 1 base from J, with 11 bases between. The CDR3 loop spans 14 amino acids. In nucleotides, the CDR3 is TGTGCCAGCAGCTCACTGACACAATCCTACGAGCAGTACGTC. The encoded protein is CASSSLTQSYEQYV.

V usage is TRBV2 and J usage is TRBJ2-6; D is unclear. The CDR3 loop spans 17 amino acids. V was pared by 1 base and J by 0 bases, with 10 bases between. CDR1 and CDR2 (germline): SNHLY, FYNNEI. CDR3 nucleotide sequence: TGTGCCAGCAGTGAAGGCCCAGGCTACTCTGGGGCCAACGTCCTGACTTTC. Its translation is CASSEGPGYSGANVLTF.

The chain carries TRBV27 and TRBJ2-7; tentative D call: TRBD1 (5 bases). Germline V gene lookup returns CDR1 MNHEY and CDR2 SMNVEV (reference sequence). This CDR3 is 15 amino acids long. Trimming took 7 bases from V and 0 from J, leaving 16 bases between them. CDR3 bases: TGTGCCAGCAATACCAGACAGTCCAGCTCCTACGAGCAGTACTTC. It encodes CASNTRQSSSYEQYF.

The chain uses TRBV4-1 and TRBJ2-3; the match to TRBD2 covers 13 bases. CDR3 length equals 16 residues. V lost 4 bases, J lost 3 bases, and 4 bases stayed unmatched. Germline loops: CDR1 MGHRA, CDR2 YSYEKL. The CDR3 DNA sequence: TGCGCCAGCAGCCGACTAGCGGGAGGAGAGACAGATACGCAGTATTTT. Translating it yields CASSRLAGGETDTQYF.

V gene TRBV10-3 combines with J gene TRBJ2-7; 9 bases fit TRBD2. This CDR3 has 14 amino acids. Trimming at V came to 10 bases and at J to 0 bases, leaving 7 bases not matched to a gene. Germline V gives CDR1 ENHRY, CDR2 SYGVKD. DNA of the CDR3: TGTGCCACCGCGGGAGGGGTCGGCTCCTACGAGCAGTACGTC. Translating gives CATAGGVGSYEQYV.

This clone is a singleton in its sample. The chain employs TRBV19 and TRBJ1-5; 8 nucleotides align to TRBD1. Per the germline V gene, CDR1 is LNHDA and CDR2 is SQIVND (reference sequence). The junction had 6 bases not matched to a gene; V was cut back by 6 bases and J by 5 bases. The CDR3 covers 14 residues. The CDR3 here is CASRPDRGDQPQHF. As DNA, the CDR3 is TGTGCCAGTAGGCCAGACAGGGGAGATCAGCCCCAGCATTTT.

CDR3 in DNA: TGTGCCAGCAGCCAAGATTTGATAGGGAGAAACACTGAAGCTTTCTTT. Its translation: CASSQDLIGRNTEAFF. The chain employs TRBV3-1 (or the pseudogene TRBV3-2) and TRBJ1-1; D is ambiguous. The CDR3 length is 16 residues. Germline V lookup: CDR1 LGHDT, CDR2 YNNKEL (reference sequence). Trimming cost V 0 bases and J 2 bases, with 13 bases left between them.

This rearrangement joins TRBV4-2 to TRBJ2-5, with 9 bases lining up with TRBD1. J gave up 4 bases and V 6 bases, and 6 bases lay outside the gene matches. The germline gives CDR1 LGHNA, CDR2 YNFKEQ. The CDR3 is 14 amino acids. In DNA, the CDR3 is TGTGCCAGCAGTGGGGACAGGGTAGGAGAGACCCAGTACTTC. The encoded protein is CASSGDRVGETQYF.

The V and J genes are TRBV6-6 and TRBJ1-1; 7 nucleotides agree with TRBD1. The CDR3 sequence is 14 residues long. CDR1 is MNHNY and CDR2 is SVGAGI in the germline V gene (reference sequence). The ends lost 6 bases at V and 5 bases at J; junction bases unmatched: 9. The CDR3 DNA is TGTGCCAGCAGCGCCAATGACAGGGCGACTGAAGCTTTCTTT. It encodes CASSANDRATEAFF.

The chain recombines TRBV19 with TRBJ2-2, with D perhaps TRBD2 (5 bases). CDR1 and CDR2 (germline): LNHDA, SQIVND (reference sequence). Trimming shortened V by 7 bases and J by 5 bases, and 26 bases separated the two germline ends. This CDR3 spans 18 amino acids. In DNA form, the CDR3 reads TGTGCCAGTATGCTGGCGGGCAGCTCTGTTGCGAGGACCGGGGAGCTGTTTTTT. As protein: CASMLAGSSVARTGELFF.

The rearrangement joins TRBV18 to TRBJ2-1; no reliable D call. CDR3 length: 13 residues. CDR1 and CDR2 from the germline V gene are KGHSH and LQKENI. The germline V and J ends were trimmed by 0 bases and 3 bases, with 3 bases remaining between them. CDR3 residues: CASSPPSYNEQFF. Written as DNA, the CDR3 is TGTGCCAGCTCACCACCGAGCTACAATGAGCAGTTCTTC.

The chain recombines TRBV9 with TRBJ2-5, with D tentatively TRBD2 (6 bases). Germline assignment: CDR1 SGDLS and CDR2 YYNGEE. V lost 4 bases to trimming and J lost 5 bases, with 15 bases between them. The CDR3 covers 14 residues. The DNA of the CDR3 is TGTGCCAGCAGCCAAACACAAAGCGGGGAGACCCAGTACTTC. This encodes CASSQTQSGETQYF.